This T cell receptor (beta chain) comes out of a study of blood T cell repertoires in COVID-19 (dated by TCRdb to 2018 to 2020). With regard to the full study: Samples from collaborators originated in the United States, Italy and Spain and spanned both the acute and convalescent phases of COVID-19. The material from the prospective study consisted of cDNA or gDNA derived from T cells, B-cell-depleted T cells, or PBMCs. Subjects who had been exposed to COVID-19, were actively infected with it, or had recovered from it provided the deeply sampled blood TCRbeta repertoires that made up the dataset. The repertoires were released in a freely available public database intended as a resource for research on the immune response to SARS-CoV-2. The samples were drawn from the first 160 participants of the ongoing ImmuneRACE study and from 1,254 subjects provided by 6 global collaborators. The sample metadata nearly always contained a de-identified subject ID, COVID-19 status, age in years and sex. Where HLA class I and class II types were available, the types were taken from metadata supplied by the sample provider, not from assay-based typing.

A remark on this clone: The antigen this receptor binds is unknown. The record has no base qualities; no much larger clone is one base away.

Collaborating institutions collected whole blood in K2EDTA tubes following their own protocols. Collaborator samples were shipped for TCRbeta analysis as frozen whole blood, isolated PBMCs, or DNA extracted from either sample type. Points the paper makes about the study in general: The amount of clinical and demographic metadata varied by source and participant and was provided uncurated.

The immunoSEQ Assay, a bias-controlled multiplex PCR, was used to amplify TCRbeta CDR3 regions from genomic DNA. In the source study's methods: Nucleated cell counts per sample were estimated from amplification of reference gene primers within the assay. To quantify the absolute abundance of each unique TCRbeta CDR3 rearrangement, sequence reads were collapsed and filtered. For each sample, productive Simpson clonality was calculated as the square root of Simpson's diversity index across productive rearrangements. TCRdb stores this immuneACCESS table with in-frame sequences only. Part of the clones is absent; in the studies checked, under half of the shortfall reflects unresolved V genes, and no reason is known for the rest. V and J calls and clone size are given by that table; D and trimming were obtained from the DNA. Across this sample there are about 73,000 clones, with 80% to 90% seen only once. The ten top clones hold 5% to 6.5% of the sample.

According to the germline V gene (reference sequence), CDR1 reads LNHDA and CDR2 reads SQIVND. V is shortened by 6 bases, J by 2 bases, and the region joining them spans 14 bases. The CDR3 sequence holds 14 residues, the cysteine and phenylalanine included. Kept here is only the CDR3 DNA, which spans 42 bases and is read in frame from base 1. This TCR was sampled from a man aged 50-59 years with active COVID-19. The V and J segments used are TRBV19 and TRBJ2-7, and perhaps TRBD1 as D gene, on 6 matching bases. Sequencing was performed on peripheral blood. For the CDR3, the sequence is CASSRGGSAYEQYF. In nucleotide form, the sequence is TGTGCCAGTAGCCGAGGGGGAAGCGCCTACGAGCAGTACTTC.